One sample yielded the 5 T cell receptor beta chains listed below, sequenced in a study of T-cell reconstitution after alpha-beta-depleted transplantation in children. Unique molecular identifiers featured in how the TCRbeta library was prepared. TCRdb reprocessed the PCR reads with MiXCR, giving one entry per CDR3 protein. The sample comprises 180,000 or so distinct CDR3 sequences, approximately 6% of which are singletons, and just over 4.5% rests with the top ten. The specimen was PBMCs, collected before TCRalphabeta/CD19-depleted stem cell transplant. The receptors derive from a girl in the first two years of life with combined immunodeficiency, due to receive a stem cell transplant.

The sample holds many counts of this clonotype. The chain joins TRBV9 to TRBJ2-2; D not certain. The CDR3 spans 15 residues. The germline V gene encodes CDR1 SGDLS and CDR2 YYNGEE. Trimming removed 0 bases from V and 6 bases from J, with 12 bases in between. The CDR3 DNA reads TGTGCCAGCAGCGTAGCACTCCTAGGGCCCGGGGAGCTGTTTTTT. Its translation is CASSVALLGPGELFF. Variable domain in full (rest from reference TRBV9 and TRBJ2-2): DSGVTQTPKHLITATGQRVTLRCSPRSGDLSVYWYQQSLDQGLQFLIQYYNGEERAKGNILERFSAQQFPDLHSELNLSSLELGDSALYFCASSVALLGPGELFFGEGSRLTVL.

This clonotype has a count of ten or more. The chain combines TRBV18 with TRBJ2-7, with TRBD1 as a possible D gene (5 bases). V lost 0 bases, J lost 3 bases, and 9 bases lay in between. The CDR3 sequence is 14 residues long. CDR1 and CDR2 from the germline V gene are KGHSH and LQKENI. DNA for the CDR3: TGTGCCAGCTCACCACCCTTACAGGTCTACGAGCAGTACTTC. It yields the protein CASSPPLQVYEQYF.

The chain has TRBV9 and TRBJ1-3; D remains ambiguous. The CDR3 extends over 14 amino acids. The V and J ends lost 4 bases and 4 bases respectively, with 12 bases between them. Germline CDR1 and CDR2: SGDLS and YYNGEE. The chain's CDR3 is CASSSHGNGNTIYF. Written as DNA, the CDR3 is TGTGCCAGCAGCTCACACGGGAACGGAAACACCATATATTTT.

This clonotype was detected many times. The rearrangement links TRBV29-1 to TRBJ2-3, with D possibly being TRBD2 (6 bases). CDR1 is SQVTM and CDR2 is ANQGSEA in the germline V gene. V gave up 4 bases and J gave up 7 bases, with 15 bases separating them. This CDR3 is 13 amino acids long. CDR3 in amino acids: CSVGLDGYNTQYF. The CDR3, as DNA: TGCAGCGTTGGACTAGACGGATACAATACGCAGTATTTT.

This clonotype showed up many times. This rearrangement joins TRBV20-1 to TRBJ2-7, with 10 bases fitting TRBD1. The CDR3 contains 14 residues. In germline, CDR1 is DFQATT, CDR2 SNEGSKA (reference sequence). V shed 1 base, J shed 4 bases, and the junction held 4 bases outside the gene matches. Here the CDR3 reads CSARGDRGLYEQYF. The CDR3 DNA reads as TGCAGTGCTAGAGGGGACAGGGGTCTTTACGAGCAGTACTTC.